This is a list of T cell receptor beta chains from one sample in a study of breast tumors, draining lymph nodes, adjacent tissues. TCRdb reanalysed the multiplex PCR reads using MiXCR and keeps one entry per CDR3 protein. The sample lists about 180,000 distinct CDR3 sequences, about 33% occurring once. The specimen was axillary lymph node tissue. These receptors were collected from a female donor with breast cancer. Some clones in this sample may be carry-over from other donors' samples. Each CDR3 is given with its conserved first and last residue. Each record gives: V gene, D gene, clone size, J gene, CDR3 protein, CDR3 DNA. A D gene is named only where the DNA matches it firmly. Clone size is not always given. Where it is, it says once, few, many or a class for expanded clones.

v_gene: TRBV6-4; d_gene: NA; abundance: many; j_gene: TRBJ2-3; CDR3aa: CASSPGLTDTQYF; CDR3nt: TGTGCCAGCTCCCCGGGACTCACAGATACGCAGTATTTT
v_gene: TRBV7-2; d_gene: NA; abundance: once; j_gene: TRBJ2-1; CDR3aa: CASSLEGSVDTQFF; CDR3nt: TGTGCCAGCAGCTTAGAGGGTTCGGTAGATACGCAGTTCTTC
v_gene: TRBV19; d_gene: NA; abundance: many; j_gene: TRBJ1-6; CDR3aa: CARRFRTENSPLHF; CDR3nt: TGTGCCAGGCGCTTTCGGACTGAGAATTCACCCCTCCACTTT
v_gene: TRBV27; d_gene: TRBD1; abundance: many; j_gene: TRBJ2-6; CDR3aa: CASSPRTGGYIGANVLTF; CDR3nt: TGTGCCAGCAGTCCACGGACAGGGGGTTATATCGGGGCCAACGTCCTGACTTTC
v_gene: TRBV11-2; d_gene: TRBD1; abundance: many; j_gene: TRBJ1-2; CDR3aa: CASSPTVLQTGLYGYTF; CDR3nt: TGTGCCAGCAGCCCGACCGTTCTCCAGACAGGGCTGTATGGCTACACCTTC
v_gene: TRBV10-2; d_gene: NA; abundance: many; j_gene: TRBJ1-4; CDR3aa: CACRKEGELFF; CDR3nt: TGCGCTTGCCGGAAAGAGGGGGAACTGTTTTTT
v_gene: TRBV2; d_gene: TRBD1; abundance: many; j_gene: TRBJ2-1; CDR3aa: CASRTRDRGWINEQFF; CDR3nt: TGTGCCAGCAGAACCCGGGACAGGGGGTGGATCAATGAGCAGTTCTTC
v_gene: TRBV7-2; d_gene: TRBD1; abundance: many; j_gene: TRBJ2-7; CDR3aa: CASSLAQPGTGNYEQYF; CDR3nt: TGTGCCAGCAGCTTAGCCCAACCCGGGACAGGGAACTACGAGCAGTACTTC
v_gene: TRBV7-6; d_gene: NA; abundance: many; j_gene: TRBJ2-2; CDR3aa: CASSLRRQTNTGELFF; CDR3nt: TGTGCCAGCAGCTTACGGAGACAGACGAACACCGGGGAGCTGTTTTTT
v_gene: TRBV9; d_gene: TRBD1; abundance: many; j_gene: TRBJ1-2; CDR3aa: CASSAEQGAGNYGYTF; CDR3nt: TGTGCCAGCAGCGCCGAACAGGGGGCGGGGAACTATGGCTACACCTTC
v_gene: TRBV3-1; d_gene: TRBD2; abundance: few; j_gene: TRBJ2-2; CDR3aa: CASSPLLAGGPSGELFF; CDR3nt: TGTGCCAGCAGCCCCCTCCTAGCGGGAGGGCCGTCCGGGGAGCTGTTTTTT
v_gene: TRBV7-2; d_gene: NA; abundance: many; j_gene: TRBJ1-2; CDR3aa: CASSYPYRRAGGYGYTF; CDR3nt: TGTGCCAGCAGCTACCCCTACCGCAGGGCGGGCGGCTATGGCTACACCTTC
v_gene: TRBV6-7; d_gene: NA; abundance: few; j_gene: TRBJ2-7; CDR3aa: CASSAPTRRGPPYEQYF; CDR3nt: TGTGCCAGCAGCGCGCCTACAAGGCGGGGGCCCCCCTACGAGCAGTACTTC
v_gene: TRBV3-2; d_gene: NA; abundance: NA; j_gene: TRBJ1-3; CDR3aa: CASSQYFAVSWLHLRF; CDR3nt: NA
v_gene: TRBV7-8; d_gene: NA; abundance: many; j_gene: TRBJ1-3; CDR3aa: CASSLARGGNTIYF; CDR3nt: TGTGCCAGCAGCTTAGCGCGGGGAGGAAACACCATATATTTT
v_gene: TRBV5-6; d_gene: NA; abundance: many; j_gene: TRBJ2-1; CDR3aa: CASSLWTEQFF; CDR3nt: TGTGCCAGCAGCTTGTGGACTGAGCAGTTCTTC
v_gene: TRBV3-1; d_gene: TRBD2; abundance: few; j_gene: TRBJ2-7; CDR3aa: CASSQVGGFRAYEQYF; CDR3nt: TGTGCCAGCAGCCAAGTCGGGGGGTTTAGGGCCTACGAGCAGTACTTC
v_gene: TRBV2; d_gene: TRBD2; abundance: many; j_gene: TRBJ2-3; CDR3aa: CASHSGRETGDTQYF; CDR3nt: TGTGCCAGTCACTCCGGGAGGGAAACTGGAGATACGCAGTATTTT
v_gene: TRBV29-1; d_gene: TRBD2; abundance: NA; j_gene: TRBJ2-3; CDR3aa: CSLERGGIDTQYF; CDR3nt: TGCAGCTTAGAGCGGGGGGGAATAGATACGCAGTATTTT
v_gene: TRBV5-5; d_gene: NA; abundance: many; j_gene: TRBJ2-5; CDR3aa: CASSRASQETQYF; CDR3nt: TGTGCCAGCAGCCGGGCAAGCCAAGAGACCCAGTACTTC
v_gene: TRBV6-1; d_gene: NA; abundance: many; j_gene: TRBJ2-2; CDR3aa: CASSPVATNTGELFF; CDR3nt: TGTGCCAGCAGCCCAGTGGCGACCAACACCGGGGAGCTGTTTTTT
v_gene: TRBV4-2; d_gene: NA; abundance: many; j_gene: TRBJ2-7; CDR3aa: CASSQGVSYEQYF; CDR3nt: TGTGCCAGCAGCCAAGGGGTTTCCTACGAGCAGTACTTC
v_gene: TRBV6-6; d_gene: NA; abundance: many; j_gene: TRBJ1-5; CDR3aa: CASSYTHIGNQPQHF; CDR3nt: TGTGCCAGCAGTTACACTCATATCGGCAATCAGCCCCAGCATTTT
v_gene: TRBV12-3/TRBV12-4; d_gene: NA; abundance: NA; j_gene: TRBJ2-7; CDR3aa: CASSLQTSLGEQYF; CDR3nt: TGTGCCAGCAGCCTCCAAACGAGCCTTGGCGAGCAGTACTTC
v_gene: TRBV4-2; d_gene: NA; abundance: many; j_gene: TRBJ1-5; CDR3aa: CASSQDRGNQPQHF; CDR3nt: TGTGCCAGCAGCCAAGACAGGGGCAATCAGCCCCAGCATTTT
v_gene: TRBV5-8; d_gene: NA; abundance: many; j_gene: TRBJ2-7; CDR3aa: CASSFDQQRFYEQYF; CDR3nt: TGTGCCAGCAGCTTTGACCAGCAAAGGTTCTACGAGCAGTACTTC
v_gene: TRBV20-1; d_gene: NA; abundance: many; j_gene: TRBJ2-1; CDR3aa: CSARRGGWGSYNEQFF; CDR3nt: TGCAGTGCTAGGCGCGGCGGGTGGGGCTCCTACAATGAGCAGTTCTTC